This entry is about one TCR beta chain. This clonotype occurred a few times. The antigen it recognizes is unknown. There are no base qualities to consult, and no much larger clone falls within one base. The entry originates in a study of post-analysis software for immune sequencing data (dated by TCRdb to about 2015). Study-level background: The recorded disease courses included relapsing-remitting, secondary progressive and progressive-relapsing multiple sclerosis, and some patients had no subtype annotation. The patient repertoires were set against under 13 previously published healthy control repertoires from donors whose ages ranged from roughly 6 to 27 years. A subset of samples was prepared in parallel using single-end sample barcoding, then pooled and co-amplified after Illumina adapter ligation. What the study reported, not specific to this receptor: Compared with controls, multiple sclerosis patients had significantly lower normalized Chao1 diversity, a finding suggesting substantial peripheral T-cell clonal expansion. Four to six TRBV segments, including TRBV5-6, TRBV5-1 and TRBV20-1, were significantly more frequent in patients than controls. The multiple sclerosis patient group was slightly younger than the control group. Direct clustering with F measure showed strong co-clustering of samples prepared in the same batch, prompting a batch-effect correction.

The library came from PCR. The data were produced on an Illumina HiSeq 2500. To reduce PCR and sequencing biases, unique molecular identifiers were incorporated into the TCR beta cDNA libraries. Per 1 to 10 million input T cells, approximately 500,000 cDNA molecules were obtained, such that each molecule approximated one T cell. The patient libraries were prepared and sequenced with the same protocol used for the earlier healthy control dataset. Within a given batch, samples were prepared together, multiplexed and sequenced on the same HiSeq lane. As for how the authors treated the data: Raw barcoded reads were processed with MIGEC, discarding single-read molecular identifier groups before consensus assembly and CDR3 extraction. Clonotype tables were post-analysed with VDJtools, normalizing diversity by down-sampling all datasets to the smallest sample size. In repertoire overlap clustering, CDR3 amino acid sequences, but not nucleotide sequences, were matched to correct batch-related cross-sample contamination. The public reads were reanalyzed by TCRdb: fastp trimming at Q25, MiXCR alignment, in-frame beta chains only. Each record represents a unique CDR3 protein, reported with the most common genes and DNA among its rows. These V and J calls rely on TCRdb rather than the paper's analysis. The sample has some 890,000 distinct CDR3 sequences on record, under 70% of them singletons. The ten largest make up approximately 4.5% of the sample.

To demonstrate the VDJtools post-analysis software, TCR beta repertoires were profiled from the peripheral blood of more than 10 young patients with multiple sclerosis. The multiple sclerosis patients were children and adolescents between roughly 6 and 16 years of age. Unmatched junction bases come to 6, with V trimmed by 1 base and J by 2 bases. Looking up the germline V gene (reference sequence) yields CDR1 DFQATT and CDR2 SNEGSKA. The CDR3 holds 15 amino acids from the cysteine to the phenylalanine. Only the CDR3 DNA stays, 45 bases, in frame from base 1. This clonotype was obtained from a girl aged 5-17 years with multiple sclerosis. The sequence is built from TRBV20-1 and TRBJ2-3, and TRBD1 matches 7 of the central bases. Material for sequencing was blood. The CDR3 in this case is CSARGVGGLTDTQYF. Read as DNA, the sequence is TGCAGTGCTAGAGGGGTAGGGGGCCTCACAGATACGCAGTATTTT.